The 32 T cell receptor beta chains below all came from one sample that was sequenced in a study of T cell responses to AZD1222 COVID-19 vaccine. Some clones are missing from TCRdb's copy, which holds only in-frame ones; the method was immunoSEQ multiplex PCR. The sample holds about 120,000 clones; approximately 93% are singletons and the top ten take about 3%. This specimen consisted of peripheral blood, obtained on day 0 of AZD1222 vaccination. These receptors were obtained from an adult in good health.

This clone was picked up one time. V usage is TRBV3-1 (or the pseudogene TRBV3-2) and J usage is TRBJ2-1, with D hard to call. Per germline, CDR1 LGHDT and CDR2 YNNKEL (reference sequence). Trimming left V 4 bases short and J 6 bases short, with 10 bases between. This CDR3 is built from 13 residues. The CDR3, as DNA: TGTGCCAGCAGCCCTCGTTGGGCCAATGAGCAGTTCTTC. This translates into CASSPRWANEQFF.

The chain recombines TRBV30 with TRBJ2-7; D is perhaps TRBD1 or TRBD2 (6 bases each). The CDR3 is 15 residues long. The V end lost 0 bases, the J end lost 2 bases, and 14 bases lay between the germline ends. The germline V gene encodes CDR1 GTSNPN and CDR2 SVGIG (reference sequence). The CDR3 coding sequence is TGTGCCTGGAGTGTAACTTACGGGGGCCCCTACGAGCAGTACTTC. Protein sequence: CAWSVTYGGPYEQYF.

DNA for the CDR3: TGTGCCAGCAGCTTAGAAGGGACAGGGTTCGGGGAGCTGTTTTTT. Protein: CASSLEGTGFGELFF. The J gene is TRBJ2-2, the V gene TRBV7-6; TRBD1 matches at 9 bases. Germline V gene sequence: CDR1 SGHVS, CDR2 FNYEAQ. Trimming cost V 1 base and J 7 bases; bases outside gene matches: 4. This CDR3 is built from 15 residues.

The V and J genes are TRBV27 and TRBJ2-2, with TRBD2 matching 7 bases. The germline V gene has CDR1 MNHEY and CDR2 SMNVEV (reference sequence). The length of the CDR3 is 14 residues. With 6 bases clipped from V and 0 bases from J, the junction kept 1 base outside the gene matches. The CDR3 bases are TGTGCCAGCAGCAGCGGGGCGAACACCGGGGAGCTGTTTTTT. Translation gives CASSSGANTGELFF.

The DNA of the CDR3 is TGTGCCATTCTGAGGACTAGCGACACAGATACGCAGTATTTT. This sequence encodes CAILRTSDTDTQYF. The chain has TRBV10-3 and TRBJ2-3, with 9 nucleotides matching TRBD2. This CDR3 comprises 14 residues. Unmatched junction bases numbered 6, after V lost 9 bases and J lost 2 bases. Germline values: CDR1 ENHRY, CDR2 SYGVKD.

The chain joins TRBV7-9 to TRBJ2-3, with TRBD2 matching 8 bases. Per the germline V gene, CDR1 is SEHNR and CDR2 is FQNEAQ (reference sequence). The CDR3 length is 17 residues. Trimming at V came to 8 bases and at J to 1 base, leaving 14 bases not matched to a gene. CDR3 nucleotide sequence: TGTGCCAGCCGGGAGTCGGGAGGGCCAGGGGGCACAGATACGCAGTATTTT. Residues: CASRESGGPGGTDTQYF. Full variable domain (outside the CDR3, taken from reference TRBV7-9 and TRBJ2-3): DTGVSQNPRHKITKRGQNVTFRCDPISEHNRLYWYRQTLGQGPEFLTYFQNEAQLEKSRLLSDRFSAERPKGSFSTLEIQRTEQGDSAMYLCASRESGGPGGTDTQYFGPGTRLTVL.

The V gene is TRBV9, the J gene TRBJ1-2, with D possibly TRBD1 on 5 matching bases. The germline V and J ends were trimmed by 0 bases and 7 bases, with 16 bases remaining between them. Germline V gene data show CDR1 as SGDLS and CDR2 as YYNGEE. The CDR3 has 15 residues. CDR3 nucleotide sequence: TGTGCCAGCAGCGTAGCTACGGGGGGAGGCAGTGGCTACACCTTC. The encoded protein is CASSVATGGGSGYTF.

The CDR3 sequence is CASSSWTSGRANTGELFF. CDR3 bases: TGTGCCAGCAGCTCCTGGACTAGCGGGAGGGCGAACACCGGGGAGCTGTTTTTT. The chain recombines TRBV3-1 (or the pseudogene TRBV3-2) with TRBJ2-2; 15 bases fit TRBD2. V gave up 5 bases and J gave up 0 bases; unmatched junction bases: 4. This CDR3 is 18 amino acids long. Germline V CDR1 and CDR2: LGHDT, YNNKEL (reference sequence).

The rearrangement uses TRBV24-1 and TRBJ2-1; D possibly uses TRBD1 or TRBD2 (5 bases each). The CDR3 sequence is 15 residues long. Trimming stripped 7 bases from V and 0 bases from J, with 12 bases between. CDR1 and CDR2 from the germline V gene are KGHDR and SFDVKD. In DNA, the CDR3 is TGTGCCACCAGCGCCCTGAGGGGCTCCTACAATGAGCAGTTCTTC. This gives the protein CATSALRGSYNEQFF.

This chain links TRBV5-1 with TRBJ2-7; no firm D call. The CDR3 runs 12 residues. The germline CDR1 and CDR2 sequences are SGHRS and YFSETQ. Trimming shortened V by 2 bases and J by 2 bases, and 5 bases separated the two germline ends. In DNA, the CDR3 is TGCGCCAGCAGCTTAAGGCCCTACGAGCAGTACTTC. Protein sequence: CASSLRPYEQYF. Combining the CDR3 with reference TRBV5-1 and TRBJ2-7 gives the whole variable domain KAGVTQTPRYLIKTRGQQVTLSCSPISGHRSVSWYQQTPGQGLQFLFEYFSETQRNKGNFPGRFSGRQFSNSRSEMNVSTLELGDSALYLCASSLRPYEQYFGPGTRLTVT.

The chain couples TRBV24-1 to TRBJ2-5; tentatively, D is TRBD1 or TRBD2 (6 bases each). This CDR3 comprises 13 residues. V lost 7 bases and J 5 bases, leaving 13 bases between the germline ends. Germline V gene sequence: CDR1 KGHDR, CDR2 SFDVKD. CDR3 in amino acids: CATSPGAGETQYF. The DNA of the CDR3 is TGTGCCACCAGCCCGGGGGCAGGGGAGACCCAGTACTTC.

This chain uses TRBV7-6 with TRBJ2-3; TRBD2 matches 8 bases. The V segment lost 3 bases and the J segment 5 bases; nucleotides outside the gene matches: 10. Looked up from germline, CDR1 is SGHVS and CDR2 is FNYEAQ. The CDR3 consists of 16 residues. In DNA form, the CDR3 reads TGTGCCAGCAGCTTTGGTAATAGCGGGATTGGAGATACGCAGTATTTT. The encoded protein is CASSFGNSGIGDTQYF.

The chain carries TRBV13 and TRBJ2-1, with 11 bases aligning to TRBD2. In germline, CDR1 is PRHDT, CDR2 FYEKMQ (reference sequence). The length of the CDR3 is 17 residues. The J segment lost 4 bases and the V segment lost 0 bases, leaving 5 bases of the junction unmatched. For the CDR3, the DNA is TGTGCCAGCAGCTTAGGTCCTCGACTAGCGGGATACAATGAGCAGTTCTTC. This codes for CASSLGPRLAGYNEQFF.

CDR3 protein: CASSGPGQGLNNSPLHF. CDR3 nucleotides: TGTGCCAGCAGTGGCCCGGGACAGGGGTTGAATAATTCACCCCTCCACTTT. The chain has TRBV6-1 and TRBJ1-6; 10 nucleotides align to TRBD1. After removal of 4 bases from V and 5 bases from J, the junction contained 8 bases not matched to a gene. The CDR3 contains 17 residues. The V gene's germline CDR1 is MNHNS and CDR2 SASEGT.

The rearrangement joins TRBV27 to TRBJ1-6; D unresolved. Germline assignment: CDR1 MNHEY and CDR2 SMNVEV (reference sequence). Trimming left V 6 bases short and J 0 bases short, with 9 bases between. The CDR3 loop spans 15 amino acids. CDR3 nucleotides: TGTGCCAGCAGGGACCTGAGCTCCTATAATTCACCCCTCCACTTT. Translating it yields CASRDLSSYNSPLHF.

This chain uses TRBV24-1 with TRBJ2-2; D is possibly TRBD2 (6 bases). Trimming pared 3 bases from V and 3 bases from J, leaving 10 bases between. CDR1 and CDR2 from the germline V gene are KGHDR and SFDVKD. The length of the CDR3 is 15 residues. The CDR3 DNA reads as TGTGCCACCAGTGATACTAGCTCTTACACCGGGGAGCTGTTTTTT. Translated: CATSDTSSYTGELFF.

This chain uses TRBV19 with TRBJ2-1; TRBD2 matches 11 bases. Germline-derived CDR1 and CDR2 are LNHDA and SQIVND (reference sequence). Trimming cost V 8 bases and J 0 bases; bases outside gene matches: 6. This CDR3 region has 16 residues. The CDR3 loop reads CASLKTSGDSYNEQFF. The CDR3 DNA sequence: TGTGCCAGTTTAAAGACTAGCGGGGACTCCTACAATGAGCAGTTCTTC.

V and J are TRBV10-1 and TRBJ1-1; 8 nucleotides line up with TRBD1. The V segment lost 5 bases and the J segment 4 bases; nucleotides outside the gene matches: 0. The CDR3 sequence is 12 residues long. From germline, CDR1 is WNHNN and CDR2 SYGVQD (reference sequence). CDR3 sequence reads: CASSTGGTEAFF. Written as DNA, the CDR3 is TGCGCCAGCAGTACAGGGGGCACTGAAGCTTTCTTT.

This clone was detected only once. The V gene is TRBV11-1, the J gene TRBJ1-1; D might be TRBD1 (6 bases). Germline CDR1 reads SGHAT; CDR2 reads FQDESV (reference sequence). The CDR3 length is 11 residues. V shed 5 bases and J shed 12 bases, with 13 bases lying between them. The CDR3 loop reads CASSNTGPTFF. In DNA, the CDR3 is TGTGCCAGCAGCAATACAGGGCCGACTTTCTTT.

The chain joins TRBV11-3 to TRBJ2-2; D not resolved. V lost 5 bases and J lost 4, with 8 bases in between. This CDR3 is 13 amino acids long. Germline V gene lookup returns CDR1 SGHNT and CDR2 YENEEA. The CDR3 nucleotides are TGTGCCAGCAGCCTCCCCACCACCGGGGAGCTGTTTTTT. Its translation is CASSLPTTGELFF.

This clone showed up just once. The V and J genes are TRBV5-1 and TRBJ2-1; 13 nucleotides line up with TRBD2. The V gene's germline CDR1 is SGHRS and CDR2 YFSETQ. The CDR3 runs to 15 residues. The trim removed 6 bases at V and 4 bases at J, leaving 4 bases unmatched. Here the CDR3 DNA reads TGCGCCAGCACGAGGACTAGCGGGAGTTACAATGAGCAGTTCTTC. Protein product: CASTRTSGSYNEQFF.

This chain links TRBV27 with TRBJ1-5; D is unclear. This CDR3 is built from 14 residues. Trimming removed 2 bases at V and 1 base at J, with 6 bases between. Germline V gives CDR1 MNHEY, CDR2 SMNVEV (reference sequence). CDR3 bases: TGTGCCAGCAGTTTACTGGGGAGCAATCAGCCCCAGCATTTT. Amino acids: CASSLLGSNQPQHF.

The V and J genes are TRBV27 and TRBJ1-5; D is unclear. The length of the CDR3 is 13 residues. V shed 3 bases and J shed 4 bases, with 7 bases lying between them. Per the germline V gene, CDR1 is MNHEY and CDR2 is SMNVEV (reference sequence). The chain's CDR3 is CASSFHGNQPQHF. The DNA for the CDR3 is TGTGCCAGCAGTTTTCATGGGAATCAGCCCCAGCATTTT.

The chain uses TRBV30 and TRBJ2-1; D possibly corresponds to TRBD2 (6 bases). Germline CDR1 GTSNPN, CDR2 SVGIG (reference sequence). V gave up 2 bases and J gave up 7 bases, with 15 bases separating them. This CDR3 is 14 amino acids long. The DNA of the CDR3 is TGTGCCTGGAGTTCTGACCCCCGGGGGAATGAGCAGTTCTTC. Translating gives CAWSSDPRGNEQFF.

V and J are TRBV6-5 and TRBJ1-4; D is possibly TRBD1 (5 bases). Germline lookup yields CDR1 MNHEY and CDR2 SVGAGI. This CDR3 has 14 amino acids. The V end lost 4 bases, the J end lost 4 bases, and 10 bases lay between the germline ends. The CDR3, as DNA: TGTGCCAGCAGTTCAGGACATGGTAATGAAAAACTGTTTTTT. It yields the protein CASSSGHGNEKLFF.

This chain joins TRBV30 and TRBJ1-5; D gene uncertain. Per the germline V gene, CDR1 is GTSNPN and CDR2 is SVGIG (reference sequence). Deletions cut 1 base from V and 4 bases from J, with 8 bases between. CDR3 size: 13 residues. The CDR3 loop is CAWSGWGNQPQHF. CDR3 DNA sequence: TGTGCCTGGAGTGGTTGGGGTAATCAGCCCCAGCATTTT.

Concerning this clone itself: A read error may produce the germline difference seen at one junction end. Here the CDR3 DNA reads TGTGCCATCAGTGACCGACTCTCAACCCTCTTC. Amino acids: CAISDRLSTLF. This rearrangement joins TRBV10-3 to TRBJ2-1; D is unresolved. Germline V gene lookup returns CDR1 ENHRY and CDR2 SYGVKD. The CDR3 loop spans 11 amino acids.

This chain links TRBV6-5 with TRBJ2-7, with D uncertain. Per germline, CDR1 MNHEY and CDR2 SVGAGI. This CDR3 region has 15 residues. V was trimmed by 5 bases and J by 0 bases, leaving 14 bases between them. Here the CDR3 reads CASSLYSASSYEQYF. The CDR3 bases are TGTGCCAGCAGTCTATACAGCGCCTCCTCCTACGAGCAGTACTTC.

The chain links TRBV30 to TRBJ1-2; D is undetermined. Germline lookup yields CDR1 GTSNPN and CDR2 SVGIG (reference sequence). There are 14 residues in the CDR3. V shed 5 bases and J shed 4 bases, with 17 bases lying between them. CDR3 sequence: CAWQMVGLGYGYTF. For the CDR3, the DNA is TGTGCCTGGCAGATGGTGGGGTTGGGCTATGGCTACACCTTC.

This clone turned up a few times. The CDR3 DNA sequence: TGCAGTGCTAGTAGTGGGGCTGAAGCTTTCTTT. This sequence encodes CSASSGAEAFF. The chain is built from TRBV20-1 and TRBJ1-1; no reliable D call. CDR3 length: 11 residues. Germline CDR1 and CDR2: DFQATT and SNEGSKA (reference sequence). Trimming removed 3 bases from V and 6 bases from J, with 8 bases in between.

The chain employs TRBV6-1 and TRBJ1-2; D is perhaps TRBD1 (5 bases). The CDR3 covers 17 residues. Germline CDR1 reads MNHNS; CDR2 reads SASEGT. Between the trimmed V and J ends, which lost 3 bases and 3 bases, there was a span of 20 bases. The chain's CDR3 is CASSERDLERGYYGYTF. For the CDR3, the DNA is TGTGCCAGCAGTGAGAGGGACCTGGAACGGGGTTACTATGGCTACACCTTC.

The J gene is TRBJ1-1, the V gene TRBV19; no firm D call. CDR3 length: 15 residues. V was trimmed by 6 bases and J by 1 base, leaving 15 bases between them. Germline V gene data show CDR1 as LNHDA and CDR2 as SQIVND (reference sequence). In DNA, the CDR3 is TGTGCCAGTAGGGGGAAAGAAACACAGAACACTGAAGCTTTCTTT. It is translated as CASRGKETQNTEAFF.